Given below is one T cell receptor (beta chain) in context. Germline V gene sequence: CDR1 SGHRS, CDR2 YFSETQ. Trimming at V came to 0 bases and at J to 4 bases, leaving 6 bases not matched to a gene. This CDR3 is built from 15 residues. Sequencing was performed with immunoSEQ multiplex PCR; in TCRdb, only in-frame clones are kept and a portion is missing. The sample carries 170,000 or so clones, 90% to 95% recorded once. These data belong to a study of control samples from healthy donors and cancer patients. The sequenced sample consisted of blood. V gene TRBV5-1 combines with J gene TRBJ1-2, with TRBD1 identical over 7 bases. This clonotype was obtained from a man between 18 and 35 years old in good health. This CDR3 is CASSLVGGSLYGYTF. CDR3 nucleotide sequence: TGCGCCAGCAGCTTGGTAGGGGGCTCCCTCTATGGCTACACCTTC.